What follows is one TCR beta chain and its context. Antigen unknown. A J-beta primer mix and a sample-barcoded 5' primer were used in a second PCR of roughly 6 to 12 cycles. MiXCR, applied by TCRdb to the 5' RACE reads, yields one record per CDR3 protein. This sample carries about 970,000 distinct CDR3 sequences, 45% to 60% of them seen once, and the ten largest clones take about 20%. Trimming took off 1 base at V and 5 bases at J, with 14 bases between the two ends. This CDR3 has 15 residues. Per germline, CDR1 SQVTM and CDR2 ANQGSEA. These data belong to a study of blood T cells in healthy people across ages. Whole-study results and caveats: TCR beta diversity was tightly associated with the proportion of naive T cells. Older individuals had lower TCR beta diversity per million T cells (the decline was roughly linear). It was the long-lived donors that had more naive CD4+ cells and higher diversity than aged donors.

Sequenced input: blood. The V gene is TRBV29-1, the J gene TRBJ2-2; D may be TRBD1 or TRBD2 (6 bases each). This sequence originates from a woman between 55 and 75 years old in good health. The CDR3 sequence: CSVEGGASETGELFF. DNA for the CDR3: TGCAGCGTTGAAGGGGGGGCTTCAGAGACCGGGGAGCTGTTTTTT.